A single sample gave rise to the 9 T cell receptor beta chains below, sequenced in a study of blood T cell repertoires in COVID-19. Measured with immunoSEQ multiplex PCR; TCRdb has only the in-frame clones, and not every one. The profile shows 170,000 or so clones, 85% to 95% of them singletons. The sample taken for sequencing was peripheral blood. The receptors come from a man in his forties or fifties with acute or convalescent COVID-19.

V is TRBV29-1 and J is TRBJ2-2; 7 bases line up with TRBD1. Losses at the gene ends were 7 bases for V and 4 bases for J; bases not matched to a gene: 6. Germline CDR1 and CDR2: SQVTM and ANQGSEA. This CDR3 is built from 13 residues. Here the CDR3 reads CSAIQGFTGELFF. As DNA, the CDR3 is TGCAGCGCCATACAGGGGTTCACCGGGGAGCTGTTTTTT.

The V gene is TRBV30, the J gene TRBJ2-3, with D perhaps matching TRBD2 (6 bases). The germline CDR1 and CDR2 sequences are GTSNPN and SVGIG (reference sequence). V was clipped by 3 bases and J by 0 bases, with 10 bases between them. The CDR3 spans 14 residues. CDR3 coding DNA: TGTGCCTGGAGCGGGGGAGCTAGCACAGATACGCAGTATTTT. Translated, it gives CAWSGGASTDTQYF.

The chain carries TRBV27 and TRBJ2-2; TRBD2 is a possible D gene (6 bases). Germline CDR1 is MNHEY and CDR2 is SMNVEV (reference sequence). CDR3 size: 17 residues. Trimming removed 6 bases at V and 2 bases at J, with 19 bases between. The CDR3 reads CASSPVQGGVNTGELFF. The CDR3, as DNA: TGTGCCAGCAGCCCAGTTCAGGGCGGGGTTAACACCGGGGAGCTGTTTTTT.

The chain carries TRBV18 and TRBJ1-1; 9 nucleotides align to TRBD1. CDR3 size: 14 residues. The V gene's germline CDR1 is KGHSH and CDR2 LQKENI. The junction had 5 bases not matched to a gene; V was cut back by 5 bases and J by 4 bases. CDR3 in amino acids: CASSSRDRATEAFF. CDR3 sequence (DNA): TGTGCCAGCTCAAGCCGGGACAGGGCCACTGAAGCTTTCTTT. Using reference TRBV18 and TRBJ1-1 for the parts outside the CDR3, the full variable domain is NAGVMQNPRHLVRRRGQEARLRCSPMKGHSHVYWYRQLPEEGLKFMVYLQKENIIDESGMPKERFSAEFPKEGPSILRIQQVVRGDSAAYFCASSSRDRATEAFFGQGTRLTVV.

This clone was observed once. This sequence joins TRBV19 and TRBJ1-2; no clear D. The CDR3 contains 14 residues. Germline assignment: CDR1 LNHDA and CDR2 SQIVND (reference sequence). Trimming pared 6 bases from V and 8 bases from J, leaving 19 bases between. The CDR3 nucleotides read TGTGCCAGTAGCAATCCGGGATCCCGGCAAGGCTACACCTTC. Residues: CASSNPGSRQGYTF.

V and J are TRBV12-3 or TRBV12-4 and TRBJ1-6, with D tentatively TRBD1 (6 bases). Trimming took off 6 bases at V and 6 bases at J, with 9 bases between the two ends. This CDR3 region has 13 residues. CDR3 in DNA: TGTGCCAGCAGCACAGGGCGTAATTCACCCCTCCACTTT. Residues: CASSTGRNSPLHF.

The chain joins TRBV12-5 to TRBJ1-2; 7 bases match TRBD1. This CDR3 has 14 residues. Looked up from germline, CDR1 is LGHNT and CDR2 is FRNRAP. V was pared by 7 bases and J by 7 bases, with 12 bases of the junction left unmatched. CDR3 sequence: CASDLTGAVVGYTF. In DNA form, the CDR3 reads TGTGCTAGTGACCTAACAGGGGCGGTGGTTGGCTACACCTTC.

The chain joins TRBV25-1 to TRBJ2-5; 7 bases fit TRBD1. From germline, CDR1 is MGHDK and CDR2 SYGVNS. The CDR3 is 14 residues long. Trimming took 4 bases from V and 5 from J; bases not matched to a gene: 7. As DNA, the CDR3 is TGTGCCAGCAGTGGAGCAACAGGGGATGAGACCCAGTACTTC. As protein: CASSGATGDETQYF. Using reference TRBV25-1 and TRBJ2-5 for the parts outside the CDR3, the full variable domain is EADIYQTPRYLVIGTGKKITLECSQTMGHDKMYWYQQDPGMELHLIHYSYGVNSTEKGDLSSESTVSRIRTEHFPLTLESARPSHTSQYLCASSGATGDETQYFGPGTRLLVL.

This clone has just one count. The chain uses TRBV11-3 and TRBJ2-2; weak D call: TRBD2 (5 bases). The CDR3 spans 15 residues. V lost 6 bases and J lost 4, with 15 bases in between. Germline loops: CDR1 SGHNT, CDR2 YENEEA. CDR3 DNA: TGTGCCAGCAGACAAAGGACTTCGGGCACCGGGGAGCTGTTTTTT. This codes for CASRQRTSGTGELFF. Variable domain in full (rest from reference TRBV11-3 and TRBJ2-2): EAGVVQSPRYKIIEKKQPVAFWCNPISGHNTLYWYLQNLGQGPELLIRYENEEAVDDSQLPKDRFSAERLKGVDSTLKIQPAELGDSAVYLCASRQRTSGTGELFFGEGSRLTVL.